The clone carrying this TCR beta chain was seen a handful of times. What it binds is not known. This sample was taken from a study of response to subunit inactivated influenza vaccine. Whole-study results and caveats: Authors proposed each seasonal influenza vaccination draws in few new T cells.

TCRdb analysed the RT-PCR reads with MiXCR anew, one entry per CDR3 protein. There are some 500,000 distinct CDR3 sequences in the sample; 10% to 15% occur only once, and around 12% lies in the top ten. Germline V gene sequence: CDR1 LGHNA, CDR2 YSLEER. With 3 bases removed from V and 2 bases from J, the gap between germline ends came to 28 bases. The length of the CDR3 is 20 residues. This receptor was identified in a man aged 45 to 65 who received an inactivated influenza vaccine. V and J are TRBV4-3 and TRBJ1-2; D is perhaps TRBD1 (6 bases). This sample comprised PBMCs from blood, obtained 45 days after vaccination. CDR3 nucleotide sequence: TGCGCCAGCAGCCATGTTCTGGGGGCCGATTTTCAGCCCGTAAACTATGGCTACACCTTC. It translates to CASSHVLGADFQPVNYGYTF.